These 28 T cell receptor beta chains were all obtained from the same sample, sequenced in a study of blood T cell repertoires in COVID-19. TCRdb keeps only in-frame clones here, not all; method: immunoSEQ multiplex PCR. The table includes 95,000 to 150,000 clones, more than 65% detected once. Sequencing input: peripheral blood. The receptors were gathered from a woman in her sixties or seventies with acute or convalescent COVID-19.

DNA of the CDR3: TGCGCCAGCAGAATACAGGGAAGCTCCTATAATTCACCCCTCCACTTT. Amino acids: CASRIQGSSYNSPLHF. The chain uses TRBV10-1 and TRBJ1-6; tentative D call: TRBD1 (6 bases). Trimming pared 6 bases from V and 0 bases from J, leaving 12 bases between. CDR1 is WNHNN and CDR2 is SYGVQD in the germline V gene (reference sequence). The CDR3 is 16 residues long.

DNA of the CDR3: TGTGCCACCAGCAGGCCGACAGGGGAAGGTGGCTACACCTTC. It yields the protein CATSRPTGEGGYTF. J is TRBJ1-2 and V is TRBV15; TRBD1 agrees at 8 bases. V trimming: 3 bases; J trimming: 7 bases; junction bases outside the gene matches: 7. The CDR3 consists of 14 residues. In germline, CDR1 is LNHNV, CDR2 YYDKDF (reference sequence).

The CDR3 DNA follows: TGCGCCAGCAGTGGGCAGACAGGTACGACCTACGAGCAGTACTTC. This translates into CASSGQTGTTYEQYF. The rearrangement links TRBV5-1 to TRBJ2-7; the D gene is possibly TRBD1 (6 bases). The CDR3 spans 15 residues. Deletions cut 5 bases from V and 2 bases from J, with 17 bases between. Germline CDR1 SGHRS, CDR2 YFSETQ.

This chain links TRBV4-1 with TRBJ2-2; 12 nucleotides match TRBD1. V trimming: 4 bases; J trimming: 4 bases; junction bases outside the gene matches: 13. The germline V gene encodes CDR1 MGHRA and CDR2 YSYEKL. CDR3 length: 19 amino acids. In DNA form, the CDR3 reads TGCGCCAGCAGCCTTATCCAACCGGGACAGGGGGCGGGCACCGGGGAGCTGTTTTTT. Protein: CASSLIQPGQGAGTGELFF.

The V call is TRBV5-4, the J call TRBJ2-3, with 11 bases matching TRBD2. The CDR3 sequence is 16 residues long. CDR1 and CDR2 (germline): SGHNT, YYREEE (reference sequence). Trimming at V came to 4 bases and at J to 6 bases, leaving 10 bases not matched to a gene. This CDR3 reads CASSPTSGVPTDTQYF. The CDR3 DNA is TGTGCCAGCAGCCCGACTAGCGGGGTCCCCACGGATACGCAGTATTTT.

This clone was seen a few times. This sequence joins TRBV11-2 and TRBJ2-5, with 7 bases fitting TRBD1. The CDR3 spans 15 residues. J was trimmed by 4 bases and V by 0 bases; bases with no gene match: 5. Germline V gene data show CDR1 as SGHAT and CDR2 as FQNNGV. The CDR3 coding sequence is TGTGCCAGCAGCTTAGATCTAGGGGGCCGAGAGACCCAGTACTTC. The encoded protein is CASSLDLGGRETQYF.

This clone was seen a handful of times. V gene TRBV10-3 combines with J gene TRBJ2-5, with TRBD2 matching over 9 bases. The germline V gene has CDR1 ENHRY and CDR2 SYGVKD. The CDR3 has 14 amino acids. The trim removed 6 bases at V and 5 bases at J, leaving 7 bases unmatched. CDR3 nucleotide sequence: TGTGCCATCAGCCTGGCTAGCGGGGTTGAGACCCAGTACTTC. Its translation: CAISLASGVETQYF.

The chain carries TRBV7-3 and TRBJ2-1, with 9 bases that match TRBD2. V dropped 2 bases and J dropped 9; count of bases not matched to a gene: 8. The CDR3 sequence is 15 residues long. CDR1 is SGHTA and CDR2 is FQGTGA in the germline V gene. The CDR3 is CASSLDGGRAVEQFF. In nucleotides, the CDR3 is TGTGCCAGCAGCTTAGATGGCGGGAGGGCGGTTGAGCAGTTCTTC.

The chain joins TRBV19 to TRBJ2-7, with 7 nucleotides matching TRBD2. Looked up from germline, CDR1 is LNHDA and CDR2 is SQIVND (reference sequence). Losses at the gene ends were 1 base for V and 5 bases for J; bases not matched to a gene: 5. This CDR3 is 14 amino acids long. The CDR3 DNA reads TGTGCCAGTAGTATAGGGGGAGGGCCCCACGAGCAGTACTTC. Its translation is CASSIGGGPHEQYF.

V is TRBV9 and J is TRBJ1-2; unclear D gene. Germline V gene lookup returns CDR1 SGDLS and CDR2 YYNGEE. The CDR3 has 15 amino acids. V was shortened by 0 bases and J by 7 bases, with 16 bases between the two germline ends. The CDR3 sequence is CASSVAEGLGGGYTF. The DNA of the CDR3 is TGTGCCAGCAGCGTAGCCGAGGGTCTGGGTGGTGGCTACACCTTC.

V and J are TRBV4-1 and TRBJ1-2; possibly TRBD1 for D (5 bases). The germline V gene has CDR1 MGHRA and CDR2 YSYEKL. The CDR3 length is 16 residues. V was clipped by 0 bases and J by 8 bases, with 19 bases between them. The chain's CDR3 is CASSQDIRSGVQGYTF. The CDR3 DNA reads as TGCGCCAGCAGCCAAGATATAAGGTCGGGGGTCCAAGGCTACACCTTC.

The chain couples TRBV5-6 to TRBJ2-7; D might be TRBD2 (6 bases). Germline CDR1 SGHDT, CDR2 YYEEEE. Trimming cost V 3 bases and J 3 bases, with 16 bases left between them. CDR3 length: 15 residues. The CDR3 region has the DNA TGTGCCAGCAGCTCGGGACCTACAGCGGGCTACGAGCAGTACTTC. Translating it yields CASSSGPTAGYEQYF.

The chain joins TRBV6-2 or TRBV6-3 to TRBJ1-1; perhaps TRBD1 as D (6 bases). The germline V and J ends were trimmed by 4 bases and 3 bases, with 12 bases remaining between them. The germline CDR1 and CDR2 sequences are MNHEY and SVGEGT. The CDR3 totals 14 residues. CDR3 sequence: CASSSRGGDTEAFF. The CDR3 DNA sequence: TGTGCCAGCAGTTCTAGGGGGGGGGACACTGAAGCTTTCTTT.

The table lists this clone with a count of one. The rearrangement links TRBV7-7 to TRBJ2-5, with TRBD1 matching over 7 bases. Per the germline V gene, CDR1 is SSHAT and CDR2 is FNYEAQ (reference sequence). This CDR3 is built from 15 residues. With V trimmed by 1 base and J by 1 base, 3 bases remained unmatched. The CDR3 loop is CASSLGDRPQETQYF. The CDR3 region has the DNA TGTGCCAGCAGCTTAGGGGACAGACCCCAAGAGACCCAGTACTTC.

V is TRBV7-9 and J is TRBJ1-2, with D perhaps TRBD1 (6 bases). CDR3 size: 14 residues. CDR1 SEHNR and CDR2 FQNEAQ come from the germline V gene (reference sequence). Trimming took 5 bases from V and 6 from J, leaving 16 bases between them. The CDR3 protein is CASSNMGAGDGYTF. In DNA form, the CDR3 reads TGTGCCAGCAGCAATATGGGGGCAGGGGATGGCTACACCTTC.

This clone was counted only a few times. This chain uses TRBV19 with TRBJ2-1; 7 bases are shared with TRBD2. The trim removed 2 bases at V and 4 bases at J, leaving 5 bases unmatched. The V gene's germline CDR1 is LNHDA and CDR2 SQIVND (reference sequence). The CDR3 spans 15 residues. CDR3 sequence: CASSIKLARYNEQFF. CDR3 DNA: TGTGCCAGTAGTATAAAACTAGCGAGGTACAATGAGCAGTTCTTC.

The chain couples TRBV27 to TRBJ1-1; no reliable D call. The ends were cut back, 4 bases at V and 1 base at J, with 7 bases in the middle. Germline CDR1 MNHEY, CDR2 SMNVEV (reference sequence). This CDR3 is 13 amino acids long. The CDR3 loop reads CASSSPGNTEAFF. As DNA, the CDR3 is TGTGCCAGCAGTTCTCCCGGGAACACTGAAGCTTTCTTT.

The rearrangement joins TRBV7-8 to TRBJ1-4; 7 bases agree with TRBD1. The germline CDR1 and CDR2 sequences are SGHVS and FQNEAQ. The CDR3 has 15 amino acids. Germline trimming cut 1 base from V and 5 bases from J; bases unmatched to any gene: 4. The CDR3 here is CASSLGGTENEKLFF. In DNA, the CDR3 is TGTGCCAGCAGCTTAGGAGGGACAGAGAATGAAAAACTGTTTTTT. The entire variable domain, with the rest obtained from reference TRBV7-8 and TRBJ1-4, is as follows: GAGVSQSPRYKVAKRGQDVALRCDPISGHVSLFWYQQALGQGPEFLTYFQNEAQLDKSGLPSDRFFAERPEGSVSTLKIQRTQQEDSAVYLCASSLGGTENEKLFFGSGTQLSVL.

The V gene is TRBV28, the J gene TRBJ2-3; 8 nucleotides align to TRBD1. The germline V gene has CDR1 MDHEN and CDR2 SYDVKM. The CDR3 is 14 residues long. The CDR3 protein is CGTLGQGRTDTQYF. In DNA form, the CDR3 reads TGTGGCACACTAGGACAGGGCCGCACAGATACGCAGTATTTT. The complete variable domain, with remaining parts taken from reference TRBV28 and TRBJ2-3, reads DVKVTQSSRYLVKRTGEKVFLECVQDMDHENMFWYRQDPGLGLRLIYFSYDVKMKEKGDIPEGYSVSREKKERFSLILESASTNQTSMYLCGTLGQGRTDTQYFGPGTRLTVL.

In this sample, this clone turned up a few times. The chain is built from TRBV5-1 and TRBJ1-2, with D perhaps matching TRBD1 (5 bases). V was trimmed by 7 bases and J by 0 bases, leaving 13 bases between them. CDR1 and CDR2 from the germline V gene are SGHRS and YFSETQ. The CDR3 covers 14 residues. The CDR3 region has the DNA TGCGCCAGCGCCCCGGGGGACCCTAACTATGGCTACACCTTC. This translates into CASAPGDPNYGYTF. Combining the CDR3 with reference TRBV5-1 and TRBJ1-2 gives the whole variable domain KAGVTQTPRYLIKTRGQQVTLSCSPISGHRSVSWYQQTPGQGLQFLFEYFSETQRNKGNFPGRFSGRQFSNSRSEMNVSTLELGDSALYLCASAPGDPNYGYTFGSGTRLTVV.

This sequence joins TRBV3-1 (or the pseudogene TRBV3-2) and TRBJ2-1; D might be TRBD2 (6 bases). The CDR3 covers 13 residues. The V end lost 1 base, the J end lost 16 bases, and 17 bases lay between the germline ends. In germline, CDR1 is LGHDT, CDR2 YNNKEL (reference sequence). In DNA, the CDR3 is TGTGCCAGCAGCCAAGGAGGAGGCGGGAATCTATTCTTC. Residues: CASSQGGGGNLFF.

The chain carries TRBV7-8 and TRBJ1-1; no firm D call. CDR1 SGHVS and CDR2 FQNEAQ come from the germline V gene. Trimming took off 8 bases at V and 3 bases at J, with 7 bases between the two ends. The CDR3 totals 11 residues. CDR3 DNA sequence: TGTGCCAGCTCCCAGGACACTGAAGCTTTCTTT. Its protein product is CASSQDTEAFF.

This clone was observed a few times. The CDR3 DNA reads TGTGCCAGCAGTCCCTTAGACACCTACAATGAGCAGTTCTTC. It specifies CASSPLDTYNEQFF. V is TRBV6-5 and J is TRBJ2-1; unclear D gene. V lost 5 bases to trimming and J lost 2 bases, with 10 bases between them. Germline V gene sequence: CDR1 MNHEY, CDR2 SVGAGI. This CDR3 has 14 amino acids.

In its sample, this clone was seen once. The chain employs TRBV6-5 and TRBJ1-3; D is uncertain. V was shortened by 11 bases and J by 1 base, with 12 bases between the two germline ends. The CDR3 sequence is 13 residues long. Germline V gives CDR1 MNHEY, CDR2 SVGAGI. For the CDR3, the DNA is TGTGCCGGGCAGGTAGAGTCTGGAAACACCATATATTTT. It yields the protein CAGQVESGNTIYF.

The V gene is TRBV6-6, the J gene TRBJ1-5; 11 bases fit TRBD1. J gave up 4 bases and V 6 bases, and 5 bases lay outside the gene matches. This CDR3 is built from 15 residues. Germline V lookup: CDR1 MNHNY, CDR2 SVGAGI (reference sequence). In DNA, the CDR3 is TGTGCCAGCAGCCCCGGACAGGGGGCGAATCAGCCCCAGCATTTT. As protein: CASSPGQGANQPQHF.

The CDR3 DNA sequence: TGTGCCAGCAGCTTGTTTCGTCTAGCGGGACACAACTCCTACGAGCAGTACTTC. Translation gives CASSLFRLAGHNSYEQYF. The chain couples TRBV5-6 to TRBJ2-7; 9 positions agree with TRBD2. V lost 1 base to trimming and J lost 0 bases; unmatched junction nucleotides: 11. Germline CDR1 is SGHDT and CDR2 is YYEEEE. The CDR3 consists of 18 residues.

The chain couples TRBV4-3 to TRBJ2-5, with TRBD2 matching over 9 bases. This CDR3 region has 15 residues. CDR1 LGHNA and CDR2 YSLEER come from the germline V gene. V lost 2 bases and J lost 4; bases outside the gene matches: 5. The CDR3 loop is CASSQRLAVGETQYF. In DNA form, the CDR3 reads TGCGCCAGCAGCCAACGACTAGCGGTGGGAGAGACCCAGTACTTC.

The CDR3 DNA is TGTGCCAGCAGTGGTTTAGCGGGAGAGACCCAGTACTTC. Amino acids: CASSGLAGETQYF. The chain carries TRBV27 and TRBJ2-5, with 7 bases lining up with TRBD2. CDR1 MNHEY and CDR2 SMNVEV come from the germline V gene (reference sequence). Unmatched junction bases numbered 4, after V lost 5 bases and J lost 4 bases. The CDR3 spans 13 residues.